This T cell receptor beta chain was sequenced for a study of T cells in Graves' hyperthyroidism and ophthalmopathy. Looking at the study overall: Peripheral blood was collected at initial diagnosis, before any treatment. Findings and caveats of the study: Most clonotypes expanded in thyroid above 0.001 were likewise present in blood.

The cohort's ophthalmopathy patients, a group with duration under 3 months, had a Clinical Activity Score of at least 3 and a NOSPECS grade of at least 4. Extraction of PBMCs used more than 8.5 ml of fresh peripheral blood. Amplified TCR beta CDR3 regions derived from RNA transcripts. TCR CDR3 underwent first-round RT-PCR with the HTBI primer set. TCRdb redid the calling of the multiplex PCR reads with MiXCR, one entry per CDR3 protein. The sample yields about 380,000 distinct CDR3 sequences, less than 20% seen once. For this clonotype: Its antigen is undetermined.

The CDR3 runs 13 residues. CDR1 DFQATT and CDR2 SNEGSKA come from the germline V gene (reference sequence). V was shortened by 6 bases and J by 4 bases, with 13 bases between the two germline ends. This receptor was obtained from a man aged 18 to 29 with Graves' ophthalmopathy. The chain couples TRBV20-1 to TRBJ1-3; TRBD1 is a possible D gene (6 bases). Sequencing was done on a sample of blood. DNA of the CDR3: TGCAGTGCAGGGGACGACAGGGGAAACACCATATATTTT. Encoded protein: CSAGDDRGNTIYF.